The next 15 T cell receptor beta chains were all read from a single sample in a study of T-cell memory formation after mild COVID-19. TCRdb re-analysed the 5' RACE reads in MiXCR, keeping a single row per CDR3 protein. The profile covers 470,000 or so distinct CDR3 sequences, with roughly 18% appearing a single time and 20% to 25% taken by the ten largest. The sequencing sample was made of PBMCs or a T cell subset sorted from them (not recorded which). Receptors originate from a man between 18 and 29 years old who had mild COVID-19 (a few samples of this study predate the infection). Cell type and time point are not known.

This clonotype occurred many times. This chain connects TRBV20-1 to TRBJ1-1; a possible D gene is TRBD1 (5 bases). The length of the CDR3 is 14 residues. Trimming cost V 0 bases and J 4 bases, with 12 bases left between them. CDR1 and CDR2 from the germline V gene are DFQATT and SNEGSKA (reference sequence). CDR3 nucleotide sequence: TGCAGTGCTAGAGATCCCAGGGCGGGCACTGAAGCTTTCTTT. This translates into CSARDPRAGTEAFF.

CDR3 DNA: TGTGCCACCTCACTGACGGGAACTGAAGCTTTCTTT. It specifies CATSLTGTEAFF. This chain uses TRBV7-9 with TRBJ1-1; the D is unclear. Germline values: CDR1 SEHNR, CDR2 FQNEAQ (reference sequence). Trimming pared 10 bases from V and 5 bases from J, leaving 14 bases between. The CDR3 extends over 12 amino acids.

This rearrangement joins TRBV5-1 to TRBJ2-1; 8 bases line up with TRBD2. The CDR3 loop spans 15 amino acids. CDR1 and CDR2 from the germline V gene are SGHRS and YFSETQ. V lost 0 bases and J lost 3; bases outside the gene matches: 2. CDR3 in amino acids: CASSLGTSIYNEQFF. In nucleotides, the CDR3 is TGCGCCAGCAGCTTGGGGACTAGCATCTACAATGAGCAGTTCTTC.

For the CDR3, the DNA is TGCAGTGCTAGAGATATGGCGGGGGGAGTTGATACGCAGTATTTT. Protein: CSARDMAGGVDTQYF. The gene calls are TRBV20-1 and TRBJ2-3; 8 nucleotides agree with TRBD2. Losses at the gene ends were 0 bases for V and 6 bases for J; bases not matched to a gene: 8. Per the germline V gene, CDR1 is DFQATT and CDR2 is SNEGSKA (reference sequence). There are 15 residues in the CDR3.

V usage is TRBV12-3 or TRBV12-4 and J usage is TRBJ2-7; 12 nucleotides agree with TRBD2. This CDR3 is built from 15 residues. V lost 6 bases, J lost 7 bases, and 10 bases stayed unmatched. For the CDR3, the DNA is TGTGCCAGCAGCCTGACTAGCGGGGGCTCCTGGGAGCAGTACTTC. This gives the protein CASSLTSGGSWEQYF.

With respect to this clonotype: This sequence may be a read error, since a much larger clone differs from it by one base. The chain uses TRBV20-1 and TRBJ2-3; the D call may be TRBD1 or TRBD2 (6 bases each). The CDR3 consists of 14 residues. The germline V gene encodes CDR1 DFQATT and CDR2 SNEGSKA (reference sequence). V shed 6 bases and J shed 3 bases, with 16 bases lying between them. CDR3 region: CSALAWGATDTQYF. The CDR3 nucleotides read TGCAGTGCCCTCGCCTGGGGGGCAACAGATACGCAGTATTTT.

CDR3 DNA: TGCGCCAGCAGCCGCCTAGGAGAAATTAACACAGATACGCAGTATTTT. This sequence encodes CASSRLGEINTDTQYF. This chain connects TRBV4-1 to TRBJ2-3; D ambiguous. The CDR3 contains 16 residues. Germline-derived CDR1 and CDR2 are MGHRA and YSYEKL. V lost 4 bases to trimming and J lost 2 bases, with 16 bases between them.

The gene calls are TRBV29-1 and TRBJ2-1; D unresolved. The germline gives CDR1 SQVTM, CDR2 ANQGSEA. V shed 6 bases and J shed 13 bases, with 19 bases lying between them. This CDR3 contains 12 residues. CDR3 in DNA: TGCAGCGTGAGCCCTGGACCCGAAGATCAGTTCTTC. It specifies CSVSPGPEDQFF.

This sequence joins TRBV7-9 and TRBJ2-1; possible D gene TRBD2, 5 bases. Germline CDR1 and CDR2: SEHNR and FQNEAQ (reference sequence). Deletions cut 3 bases from V and 6 bases from J, with 15 bases between. The CDR3 is made up of 15 amino acids. As DNA, the CDR3 is TGTGCCAGCAGCTTCCACGGACTTCTCCCCAATGAGCAGTTCTTC. Protein product: CASSFHGLLPNEQFF.

This clonotype was picked up a small number of times. The chain couples TRBV10-3 to TRBJ2-7; no clear D gene. The V end was cut by 2 bases, the J end by 2 bases, with 4 bases between. Germline CDR1 is ENHRY and CDR2 is SYGVKD. The CDR3 extends over 12 amino acids. In nucleotides, the CDR3 is TGTGCCATCAGTGAGGGGGCCTACGAGCAGTACGTC. It codes for CAISEGAYEQYV.

In this sample, this clonotype turned up a few times. The J gene is TRBJ2-7, the V gene TRBV5-1; no clear D. The CDR3 extends over 13 amino acids. Trimming left V 2 bases short and J 5 bases short, with 11 bases between. The germline CDR1 and CDR2 sequences are SGHRS and YFSETQ. The CDR3 DNA sequence: TGCGCCAGCAGCTTTATGGGCACCGACGAGCAGTACTTC. Translation: CASSFMGTDEQYF.

This clonotype was observed a few times. The chain couples TRBV2 to TRBJ2-4, with 8 bases lining up with TRBD1. Trimming took 6 bases from V and 0 from J; bases not matched to a gene: 7. The CDR3 totals 16 residues. Germline CDR1 and CDR2: SNHLY and FYNNEI. The CDR3, as DNA: TGTGCCAGCAGCCCGGACAGGGTGCTAGCCAAAAACATTCAGTACTTC. As protein: CASSPDRVLAKNIQYF. The entire variable domain, with the rest obtained from reference TRBV2 and TRBJ2-4, is as follows: EPEVTQTPSHQVTQMGQEVILRCVPISNHLYFYWYRQILGQKVEFLVSFYNNEISEKSEIFDDQFSVERPDGSNFTLKIRSTKLEDSAMYFCASSPDRVLAKNIQYFGAGTRLSVL.

The rearrangement links TRBV19 to TRBJ1-5; 11 nucleotides align to TRBD1. Looked up from germline, CDR1 is LNHDA and CDR2 is SQIVND (reference sequence). V gave up 5 bases and J gave up 6 bases; unmatched junction bases: 9. The CDR3 has 16 residues. The CDR3: CASSVPGTGGIQPQHF. The CDR3 bases are TGTGCCAGTAGTGTCCCCGGGACAGGGGGGATTCAGCCCCAGCATTTT.

This clonotype was detected a few times. This rearrangement joins TRBV12-3 or TRBV12-4 to TRBJ1-2, with TRBD1 matching 10 bases. J gave up 6 bases and V 2 bases, and 3 bases lay outside the gene matches. The CDR3 covers 14 residues. The CDR3 spells CASSLKGQGDGYTF. The CDR3 region has the DNA TGTGCCAGCAGTTTAAAAGGACAGGGGGATGGCTACACCTTC.

The chain uses TRBV23-1 and TRBJ2-5; tentative D call: TRBD2 (5 bases). TRBV23-1 is marked as an open reading frame, function uncertain. The V end lost 7 bases, the J end lost 5 bases, and 11 bases lay between the germline ends. The CDR3 loop spans 12 amino acids. CDR3 residues: CASKPGNETQYF. CDR3 coding DNA: TGCGCCAGCAAACCGGGGAATGAGACCCAGTACTTC.